The sequence of this T cell receptor (beta chain) was determined in a study of cytotoxic CD8 clonotypes in ibrutinib-treated CLL. The CDR3 runs to 15 residues. The germline V and J ends were trimmed by 0 bases and 4 bases, with 12 bases remaining between them. Germline-derived CDR1 and CDR2 are MGHRA and YSYEKL. General study findings and limits: Baseline clonality was higher than in age-matched healthy donors and moved in step with circulating CD8+ T-cell counts. Clonality rose at ibrutinib response and fell back toward baseline at progression. Public clonotypes (which were uncommon) either contracted or remained stable on treatment.

Details on this clone: The antigen remains unidentified.

Libraries were prepared by immunoSEQ multiplex PCR; TCRdb keeps only in-frame clonotypes and omits some of them. Altogether tens of thousands of clones are present, about half being singletons, with the ten largest covering about 30%. Sequencing used PBMCs, obtained after 12 months of ibrutinib treatment. The source of this sequence is a human donor with chronic lymphocytic leukemia. The V and J genes are TRBV4-1 and TRBJ1-2; D is unresolved. The CDR3 spells CASSQDARGRYGYTF. In DNA, the CDR3 is TGCGCCAGCAGCCAAGATGCTCGGGGTCGCTATGGCTACACCTTC.